This paragraph covers one T cell receptor (beta chain) sequence. The antigen is unknown. Trimming took 1 base from V and 5 from J, leaving 9 bases between them. Per the germline V gene, CDR1 is SGHTA and CDR2 is FQGNSA. The CDR3 is 14 amino acids. This specimen comes from a study of cytomegalovirus exposure and HLA in healthy donors. About the research overall: There were 70 million to 95 million unique TCRs (from HLA-typed donors) in an early data release. Study outcomes and limitations: V- and J-gene trimming in TCR beta was tied to a missense DCLRE1C variant by an analysis performed later.

The study ran its PCR with 60 Vbeta and 13 Jbeta primers. Generated by immunoSEQ multiplex PCR, the TCRdb table keeps only in-frame clones and is missing some. The sample lists roughly 180,000 clones, approximately 85% seen once, with about a tenth in the top ten. The sequence was collected from a man between 18 and 35 years old in good health and CMV-seropositive. J is TRBJ2-4 and V is TRBV7-2; possible D gene TRBD2, 6 bases. Sequenced: PBMCs. Here the CDR3 reads CASSLVSGENIQYF. In nucleotides, the CDR3 is TGTGCCAGCAGCTTAGTATCGGGGGAAAACATTCAGTACTTC.